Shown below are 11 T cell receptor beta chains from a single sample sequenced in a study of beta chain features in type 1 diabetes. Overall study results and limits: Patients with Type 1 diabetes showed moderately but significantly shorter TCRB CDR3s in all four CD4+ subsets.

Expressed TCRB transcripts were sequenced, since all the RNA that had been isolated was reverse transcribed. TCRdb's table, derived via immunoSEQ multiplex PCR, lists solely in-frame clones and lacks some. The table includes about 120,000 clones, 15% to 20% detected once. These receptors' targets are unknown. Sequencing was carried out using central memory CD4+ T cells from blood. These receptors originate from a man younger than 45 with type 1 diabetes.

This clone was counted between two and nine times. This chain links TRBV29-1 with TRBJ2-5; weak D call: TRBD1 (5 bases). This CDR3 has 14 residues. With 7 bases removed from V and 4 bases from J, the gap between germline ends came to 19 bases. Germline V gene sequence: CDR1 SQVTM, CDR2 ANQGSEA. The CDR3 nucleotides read TGCAGCGCCTCCAGGGCCCTCCTCGGAGAGACCCAGTACTTC. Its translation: CSASRALLGETQYF.

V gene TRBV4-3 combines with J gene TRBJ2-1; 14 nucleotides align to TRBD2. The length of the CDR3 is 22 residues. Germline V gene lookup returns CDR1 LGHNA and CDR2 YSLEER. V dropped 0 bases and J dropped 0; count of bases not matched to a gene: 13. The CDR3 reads CASSQDLLGLAGGVLSYNEQFF. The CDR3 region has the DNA TGCGCCAGCAGCCAAGATCTATTAGGACTAGCGGGGGGCGTGCTCTCCTACAATGAGCAGTTCTTC.

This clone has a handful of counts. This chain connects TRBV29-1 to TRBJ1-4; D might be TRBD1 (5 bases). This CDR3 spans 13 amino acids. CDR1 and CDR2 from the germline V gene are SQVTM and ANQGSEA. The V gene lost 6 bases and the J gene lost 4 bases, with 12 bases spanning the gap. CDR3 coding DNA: TGCAGCGTGCTTACAGGTTTTAATGAAAAACTGTTTTTT. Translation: CSVLTGFNEKLFF. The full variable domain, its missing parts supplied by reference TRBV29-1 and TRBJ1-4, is SAVISQKPSRDICQRGTSLTIQCQVDSQVTMMFWYRQQPGQSLTLIATANQGSEATYESGFVIDKFPISRPNLTFSTLTVSNMSPEDSSIYLCSVLTGFNEKLFFGSGTQLSVL.

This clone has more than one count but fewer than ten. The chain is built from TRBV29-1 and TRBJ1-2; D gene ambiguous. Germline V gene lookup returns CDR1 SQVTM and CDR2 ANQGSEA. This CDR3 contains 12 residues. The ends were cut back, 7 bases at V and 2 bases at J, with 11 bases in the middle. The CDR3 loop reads CSASAQNYGYTF. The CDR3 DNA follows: TGCAGCGCTTCGGCCCAAAACTATGGCTACACCTTC.

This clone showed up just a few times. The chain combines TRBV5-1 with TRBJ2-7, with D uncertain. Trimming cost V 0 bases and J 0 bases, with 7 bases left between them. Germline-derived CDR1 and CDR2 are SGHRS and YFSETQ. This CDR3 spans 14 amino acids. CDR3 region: CASSLDINSYEQYF. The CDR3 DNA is TGCGCCAGCAGCTTGGACATAAACTCCTACGAGCAGTACTTC. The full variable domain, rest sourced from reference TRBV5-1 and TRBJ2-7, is KAGVTQTPRYLIKTRGQQVTLSCSPISGHRSVSWYQQTPGQGLQFLFEYFSETQRNKGNFPGRFSGRQFSNSRSEMNVSTLELGDSALYLCASSLDINSYEQYFGPGTRLTVT.

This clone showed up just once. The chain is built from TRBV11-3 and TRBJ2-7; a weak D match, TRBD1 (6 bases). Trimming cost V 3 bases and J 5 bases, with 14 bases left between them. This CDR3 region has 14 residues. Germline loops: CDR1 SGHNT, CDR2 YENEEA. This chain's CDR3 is CASSFTGPPDEQYF. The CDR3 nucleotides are TGTGCCAGCAGCTTCACAGGGCCTCCCGACGAGCAGTACTTC. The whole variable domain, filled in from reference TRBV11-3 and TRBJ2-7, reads EAGVVQSPRYKIIEKKQPVAFWCNPISGHNTLYWYLQNLGQGPELLIRYENEEAVDDSQLPKDRFSAERLKGVDSTLKIQPAELGDSAVYLCASSFTGPPDEQYFGPGTRLTVT.

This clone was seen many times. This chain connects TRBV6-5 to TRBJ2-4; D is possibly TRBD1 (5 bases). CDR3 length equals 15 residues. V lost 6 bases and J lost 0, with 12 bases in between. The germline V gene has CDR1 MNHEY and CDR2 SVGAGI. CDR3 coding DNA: TGTGCCAGCAGCTCCAGGGTGGTAGCCAAAAACATTCAGTACTTC. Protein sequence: CASSSRVVAKNIQYF.

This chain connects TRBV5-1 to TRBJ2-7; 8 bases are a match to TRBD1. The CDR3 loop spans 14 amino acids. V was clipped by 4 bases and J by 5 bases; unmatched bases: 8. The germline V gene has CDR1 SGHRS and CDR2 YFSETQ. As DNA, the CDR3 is TGCGCCAGCAGCCGAGGACAGGGAGCCGACGAGCAGTACTTC. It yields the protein CASSRGQGADEQYF.

The CDR3 spells CASSIPRHYTGELFF. In nucleotides, the CDR3 is TGTGCCAGTAGTATCCCCCGACATTACACCGGGGAGCTGTTTTTT. The chain recombines TRBV19 with TRBJ2-2, with D unclear. In germline, CDR1 is LNHDA, CDR2 SQIVND (reference sequence). The CDR3 extends over 15 amino acids. V shed 3 bases and J shed 3 bases, with 11 bases lying between them.

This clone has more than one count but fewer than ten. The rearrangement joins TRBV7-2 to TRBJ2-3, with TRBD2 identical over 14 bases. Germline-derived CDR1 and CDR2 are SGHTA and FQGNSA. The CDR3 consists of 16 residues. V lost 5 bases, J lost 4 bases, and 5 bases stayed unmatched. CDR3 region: CASSAGTSGGADTQYF. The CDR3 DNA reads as TGTGCCAGCAGCGCCGGGACTAGCGGGGGAGCAGATACGCAGTATTTT.

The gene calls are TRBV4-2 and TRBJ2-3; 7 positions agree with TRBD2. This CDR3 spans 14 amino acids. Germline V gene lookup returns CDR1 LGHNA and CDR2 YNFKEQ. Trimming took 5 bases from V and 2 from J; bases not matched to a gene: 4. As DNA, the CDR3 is TGTGCCAGCAGCACAGCGGGGTACACAGATACGCAGTATTTT. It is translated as CASSTAGYTDTQYF.